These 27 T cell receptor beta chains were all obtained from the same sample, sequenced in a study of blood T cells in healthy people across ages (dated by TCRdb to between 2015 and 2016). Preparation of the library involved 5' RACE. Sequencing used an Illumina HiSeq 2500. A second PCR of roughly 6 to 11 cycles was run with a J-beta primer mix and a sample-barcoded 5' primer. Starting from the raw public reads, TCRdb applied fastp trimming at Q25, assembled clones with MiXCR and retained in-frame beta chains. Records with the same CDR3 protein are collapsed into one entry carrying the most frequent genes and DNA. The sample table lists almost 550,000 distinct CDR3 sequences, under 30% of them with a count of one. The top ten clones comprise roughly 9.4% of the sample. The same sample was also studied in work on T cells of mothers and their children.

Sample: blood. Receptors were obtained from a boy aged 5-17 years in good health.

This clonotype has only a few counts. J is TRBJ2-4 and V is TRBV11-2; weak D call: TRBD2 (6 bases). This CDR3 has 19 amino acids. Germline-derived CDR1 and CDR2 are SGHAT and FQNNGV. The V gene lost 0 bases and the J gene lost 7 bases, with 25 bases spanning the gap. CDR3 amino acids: CASSLDTREGGIGSNIQYF. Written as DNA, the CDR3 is TGTGCCAGCAGCTTAGATACCCGAGAGGGAGGTATAGGTTCGAACATTCAGTACTTC.

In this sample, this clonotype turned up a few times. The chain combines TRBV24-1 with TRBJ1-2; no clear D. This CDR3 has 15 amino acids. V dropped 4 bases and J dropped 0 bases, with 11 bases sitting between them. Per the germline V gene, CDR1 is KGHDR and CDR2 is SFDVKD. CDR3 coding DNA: TGTGCCACCAGTGACCCTGGGCAGGCTAACTATGGCTACACCTTC. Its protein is CATSDPGQANYGYTF.

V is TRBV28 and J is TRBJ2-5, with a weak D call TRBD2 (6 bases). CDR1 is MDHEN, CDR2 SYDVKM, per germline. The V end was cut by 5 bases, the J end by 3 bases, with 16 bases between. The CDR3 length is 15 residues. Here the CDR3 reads CASSPSLAEEETQYF. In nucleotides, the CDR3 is TGTGCCAGCAGTCCCTCCTTAGCGGAGGAAGAGACCCAGTACTTC. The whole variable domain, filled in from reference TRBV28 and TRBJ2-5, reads DVKVTQSSRYLVKRTGEKVFLECVQDMDHENMFWYRQDPGLGLRLIYFSYDVKMKEKGDIPEGYSVSREKKERFSLILESASTNQTSMYLCASSPSLAEEETQYFGPGTRLLVL.

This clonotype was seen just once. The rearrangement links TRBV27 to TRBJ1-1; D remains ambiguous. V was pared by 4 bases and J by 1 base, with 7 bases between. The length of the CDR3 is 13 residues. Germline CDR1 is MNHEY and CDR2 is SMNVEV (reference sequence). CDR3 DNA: TGTGCCAGCAGTTACGTCGCGAACACTGAAGCTTTCTTT. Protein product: CASSYVANTEAFF.

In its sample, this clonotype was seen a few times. This CDR3 is CASSRLKRGMYNEQFF. CDR3 DNA: TGTGCCAGCAGCCGCCTTAAGCGGGGGATGTACAATGAGCAGTTCTTC. V gene TRBV2 combines with J gene TRBJ2-1, with TRBD2 matching over 8 bases. The V segment lost 6 bases and the J segment 4 bases; nucleotides outside the gene matches: 11. The length of the CDR3 is 16 residues. Germline CDR1 is SNHLY and CDR2 is FYNNEI.

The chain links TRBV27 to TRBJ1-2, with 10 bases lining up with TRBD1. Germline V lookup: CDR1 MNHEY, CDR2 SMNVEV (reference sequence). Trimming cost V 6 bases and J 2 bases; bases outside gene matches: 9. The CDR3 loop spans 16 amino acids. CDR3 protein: CASSLSGTGENYGYTF. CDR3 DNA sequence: TGTGCCAGCAGCCTATCCGGGACAGGGGAAAACTATGGCTACACCTTC.

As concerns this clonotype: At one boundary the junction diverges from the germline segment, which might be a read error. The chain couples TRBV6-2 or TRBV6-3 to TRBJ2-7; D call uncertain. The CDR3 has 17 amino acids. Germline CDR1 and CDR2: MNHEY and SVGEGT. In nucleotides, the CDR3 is TGTACCAGCAGTTACGTTCCTTCCGGGCCTCTCTCCTACGAGCAGTACTTC. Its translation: CTSSYVPSGPLSYEQYF.

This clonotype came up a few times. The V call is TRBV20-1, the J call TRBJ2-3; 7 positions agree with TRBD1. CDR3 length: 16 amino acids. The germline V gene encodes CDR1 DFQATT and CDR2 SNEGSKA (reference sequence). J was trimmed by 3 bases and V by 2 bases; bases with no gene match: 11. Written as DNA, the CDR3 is TGCAGTGCTAGACCGACAGGGACAAAGTTGACAGATACGCAGTATTTT. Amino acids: CSARPTGTKLTDTQYF.

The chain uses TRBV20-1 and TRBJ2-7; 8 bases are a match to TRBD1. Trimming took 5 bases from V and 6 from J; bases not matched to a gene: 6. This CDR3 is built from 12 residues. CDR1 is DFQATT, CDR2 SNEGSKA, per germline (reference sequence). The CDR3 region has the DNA TGCAGTGCTTCACAGGGGGTAGGCGAGCAGTACTTC. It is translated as CSASQGVGEQYF.

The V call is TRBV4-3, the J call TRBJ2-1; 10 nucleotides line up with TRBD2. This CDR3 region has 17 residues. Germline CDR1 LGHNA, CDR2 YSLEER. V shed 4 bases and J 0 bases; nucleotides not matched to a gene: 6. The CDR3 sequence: CASSPGLADSSYNEQFF. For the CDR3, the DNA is TGCGCCAGCAGCCCAGGACTAGCGGATAGCTCCTACAATGAGCAGTTCTTC.

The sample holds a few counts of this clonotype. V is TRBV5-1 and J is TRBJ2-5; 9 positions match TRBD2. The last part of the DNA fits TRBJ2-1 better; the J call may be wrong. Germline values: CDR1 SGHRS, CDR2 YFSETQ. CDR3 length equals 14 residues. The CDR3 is CASSSRRAGGEQFF. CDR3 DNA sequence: TGCGCCAGCAGCTCTCGGAGAGCGGGAGGTGAGCAGTTCTTC.

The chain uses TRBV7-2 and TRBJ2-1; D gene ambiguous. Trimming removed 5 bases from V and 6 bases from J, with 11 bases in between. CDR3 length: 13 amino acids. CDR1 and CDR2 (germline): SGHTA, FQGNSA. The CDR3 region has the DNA TGTGCCAGCAGCCGTGACGAAATCAATGAGCAGTTCTTC. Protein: CASSRDEINEQFF.

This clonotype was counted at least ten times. CDR3 sequence (DNA): TGTGCCAGCAGTTCAGCAGGGGAGGAAAACACCATATATTTT. It specifies CASSSAGEENTIYF. The rearrangement uses TRBV6-5 and TRBJ1-3; a possible D gene is TRBD1 (6 bases). With 4 bases removed from V and 6 bases from J, the gap between germline ends came to 13 bases. Germline V gives CDR1 MNHEY, CDR2 SVGAGI. This CDR3 is 14 amino acids long.

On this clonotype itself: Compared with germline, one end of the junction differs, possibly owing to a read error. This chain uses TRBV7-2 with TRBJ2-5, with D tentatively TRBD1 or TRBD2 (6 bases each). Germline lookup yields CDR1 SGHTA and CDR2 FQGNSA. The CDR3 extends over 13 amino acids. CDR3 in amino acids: CASSPRQLSGEDF. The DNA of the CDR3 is TGTGCCAGCAGCCCGAGACAGTTATCAGGGGAGGACTTC.

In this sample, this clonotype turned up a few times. The CDR3 DNA follows: TGTGCCAGCAGCCAAGACCGACTAATACTAGCGGGAAACTACGAGCAGTACTTC. Translating it yields CASSQDRLILAGNYEQYF. The chain uses TRBV4-2 and TRBJ2-7, with 10 bases that match TRBD2. Trimming cost V 0 bases and J 3 bases; bases outside gene matches: 11. The CDR3 sequence is 18 residues long. Germline V lookup: CDR1 LGHNA, CDR2 YNFKEQ.

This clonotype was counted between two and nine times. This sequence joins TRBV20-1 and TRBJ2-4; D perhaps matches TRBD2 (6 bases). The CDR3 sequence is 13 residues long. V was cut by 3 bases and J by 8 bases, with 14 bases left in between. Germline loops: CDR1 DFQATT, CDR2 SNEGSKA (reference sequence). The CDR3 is CSASKETGDIQYF. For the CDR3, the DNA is TGCAGTGCTAGTAAGGAAACGGGAGACATTCAGTACTTC.

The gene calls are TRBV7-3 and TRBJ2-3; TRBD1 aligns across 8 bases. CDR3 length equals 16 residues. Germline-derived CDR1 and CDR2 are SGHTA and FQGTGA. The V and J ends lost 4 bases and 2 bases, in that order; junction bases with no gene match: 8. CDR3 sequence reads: CASSSPGQEYTDTQYF. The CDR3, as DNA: TGTGCCAGCAGCTCCCCGGGACAGGAGTACACAGATACGCAGTATTTT.

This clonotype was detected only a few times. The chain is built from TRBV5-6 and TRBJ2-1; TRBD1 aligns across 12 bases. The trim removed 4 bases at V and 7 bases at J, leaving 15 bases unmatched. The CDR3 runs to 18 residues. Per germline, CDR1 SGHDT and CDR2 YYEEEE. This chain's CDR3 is CASSPPGQGAVWVNEQFF. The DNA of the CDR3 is TGTGCCAGCAGCCCTCCGGGACAGGGGGCGGTTTGGGTGAATGAGCAGTTCTTC. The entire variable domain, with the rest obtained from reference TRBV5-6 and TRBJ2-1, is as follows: DAGVTQSPTHLIKTRGQQVTLRCSPKSGHDTVSWYQQALGQGPQFIFQYYEEEERQRGNFPDRFSGHQFPNYSSELNVNALLLGDSALYLCASSPPGQGAVWVNEQFFGPGTRLTVL.

CDR3 bases: TGTGCCAGCAGTTTCACCCTCAACAGGGAAAGGCAGTTCTTC. It is translated as CASSFTLNRERQFF. The chain couples TRBV6-5 to TRBJ2-5, with D possibly matching TRBD1 (6 bases). The J call is uncertain, as TRBJ2-1 better fits the DNA end. This CDR3 is built from 14 residues. Germline V CDR1 and CDR2: MNHEY, SVGAGI.

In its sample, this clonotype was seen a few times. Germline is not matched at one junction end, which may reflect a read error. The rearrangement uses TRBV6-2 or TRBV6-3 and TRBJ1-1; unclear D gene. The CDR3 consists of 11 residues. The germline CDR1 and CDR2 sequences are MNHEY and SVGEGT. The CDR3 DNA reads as TGTGCCAGCAGCCAGGCCACTGAAACTTTCTTT. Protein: CASSQATETFF.

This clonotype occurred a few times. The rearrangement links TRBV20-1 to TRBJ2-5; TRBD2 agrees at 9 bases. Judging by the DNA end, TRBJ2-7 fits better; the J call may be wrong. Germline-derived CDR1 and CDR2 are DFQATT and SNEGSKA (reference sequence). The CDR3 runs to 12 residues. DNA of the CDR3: TGCAGTGCGATAGCGGGAGCCTACGAGCAGTACTTC. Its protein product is CSAIAGAYEQYF.

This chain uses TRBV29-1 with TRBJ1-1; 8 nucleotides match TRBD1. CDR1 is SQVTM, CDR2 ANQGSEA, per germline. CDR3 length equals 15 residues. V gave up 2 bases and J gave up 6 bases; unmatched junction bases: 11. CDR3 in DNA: TGCAGCGTTGAAAGGCAGGGGGCCTATTTCCCTGAAGCTTTCTTT. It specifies CSVERQGAYFPEAFF.

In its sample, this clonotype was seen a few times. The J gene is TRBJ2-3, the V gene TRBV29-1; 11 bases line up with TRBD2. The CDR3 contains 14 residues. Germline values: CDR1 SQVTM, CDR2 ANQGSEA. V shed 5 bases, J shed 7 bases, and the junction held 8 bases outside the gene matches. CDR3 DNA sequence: TGCAGCGTTTCCCTAGCGGGGGGCGGGAATACGCAGTATTTT. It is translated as CSVSLAGGGNTQYF.

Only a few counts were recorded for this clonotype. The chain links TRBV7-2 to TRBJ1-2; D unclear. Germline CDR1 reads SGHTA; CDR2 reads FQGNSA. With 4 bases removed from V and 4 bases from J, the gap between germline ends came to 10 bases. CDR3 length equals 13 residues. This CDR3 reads CASSSRGLYGYTF. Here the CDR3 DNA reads TGTGCCAGCAGCTCTAGAGGGCTCTATGGCTACACCTTC.

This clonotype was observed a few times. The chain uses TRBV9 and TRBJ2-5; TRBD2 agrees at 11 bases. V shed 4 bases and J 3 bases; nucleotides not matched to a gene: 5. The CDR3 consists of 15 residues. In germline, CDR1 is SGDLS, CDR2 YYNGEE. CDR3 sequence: CASSPGTSGEETQYF. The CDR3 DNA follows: TGTGCCAGCAGCCCAGGGACTAGCGGAGAAGAGACCCAGTACTTC.

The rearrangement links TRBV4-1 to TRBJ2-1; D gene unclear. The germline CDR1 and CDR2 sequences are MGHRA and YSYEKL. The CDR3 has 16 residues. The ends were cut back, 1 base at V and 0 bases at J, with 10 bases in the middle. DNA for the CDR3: TGCGCCAGCAGCCAAGGTAATGTGGGCTCCTACAATGAGCAGTTCTTC. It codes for CASSQGNVGSYNEQFF.

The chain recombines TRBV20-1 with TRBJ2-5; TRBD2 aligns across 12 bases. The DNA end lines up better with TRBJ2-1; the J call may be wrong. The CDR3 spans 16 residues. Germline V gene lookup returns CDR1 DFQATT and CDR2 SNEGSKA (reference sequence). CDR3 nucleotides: TGCAGTGCATGGGCGAGACTAGCGGGGGAACACAATGAGCAGTTCTTC. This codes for CSAWARLAGEHNEQFF.